The clone carrying this TCR beta chain has just a few counts. Its antigen is currently unknown. 5'RACE with constant-segment primers yielded barcoded, UMI-tagged TCR alpha and TCR beta cDNA libraries. TCRdb passed the 5' RACE reads through MiXCR, listing each CDR3 protein once. The sample lists 350,000 to 500,000 distinct CDR3 sequences; 20% were seen once. These data originate in a study of T-cell memory formation after mild COVID-19. Study outcomes and limitations: CD4+ contracting clones lay mainly in CM and EM, CD8+ ones in EMRA.

CDR3 length: 12 amino acids. The germline V gene encodes CDR1 LGHNA and CDR2 YSLEER. V was shortened by 1 base and J by 9 bases, with 9 bases between the two germline ends. This sequence originates from an adult woman who had mild COVID-19 (a few samples of this study predate the infection). Cell type and time point are not known. The V call is TRBV4-3, the J call TRBJ1-1; possibly TRBD1 for D (6 bases). Sequenced: PBMCs or a T cell subset sorted from them (not recorded which). CDR3 nucleotides: TGCGCCAGCAGCCAAGCAGGACAGAAAGCTTTCTTT. Its translation: CASSQAGQKAFF.